What follows are 15 T cell receptor beta chains derived from one specimen sequenced in a study of CD8 T cells in ankylosing spondylitis. Findings and limits, study-wide: Typical of ankylosing spondylitis blood, it appeared, was a TCR beta motif of eight highly homologous variants.

No antigen has been identified for these receptors. TCRdb independently ran MiXCR on the 5' RACE reads; one entry per CDR3 protein. The profile shows approximately 540,000 distinct CDR3 sequences, roughly 13% of them singletons. Material: blood, either unsorted or a sorted T cell fraction (not recorded which). Receptors originate from a male donor with ankylosing spondylitis.

This rearrangement joins TRBV11-2 to TRBJ2-7, with no clear D. The V end lost 3 bases, the J end lost 11 bases, and 11 bases lay between the germline ends. The CDR3 length is 11 residues. Looked up from germline, CDR1 is SGHAT and CDR2 is FQNNGV. As DNA, the CDR3 is TGTGCCAGCAGCTTCATCATAATGGAGTACGTC. Amino acids: CASSFIIMEYV.

This clonotype was found many times. The chain carries TRBV14 and TRBJ2-1; weak D call: TRBD2 (5 bases). Germline V gives CDR1 SGHDN, CDR2 FVKESK. Trimming removed 6 bases from V and 4 bases from J, with 10 bases in between. The CDR3 extends over 13 amino acids. CDR3 amino acids: CASSRDYYNEQFF. In DNA form, the CDR3 reads TGTGCCAGCAGTCGAGACTATTACAATGAGCAGTTCTTC.

The table lists this clonotype with a few counts. V gene TRBV6-1 combines with J gene TRBJ1-2, with D perhaps matching TRBD1 (6 bases). Germline V gene sequence: CDR1 MNHNS, CDR2 SASEGT. The CDR3 has 15 amino acids. Between the trimmed V and J ends, which lost 6 bases and 9 bases, there was a span of 23 bases. DNA of the CDR3: TGTGCCAGCAGACCGGGACAAGAGAGGCAGTCGAGCTACACCTTC. Amino acids: CASRPGQERQSSYTF.

This clonotype has just a few counts. The chain employs TRBV5-6 and TRBJ2-2; 9 bases line up with TRBD2. CDR1 is SGHDT and CDR2 is YYEEEE in the germline V gene. The CDR3 has 18 residues. J gave up 2 bases and V 1 base, and 9 bases lay outside the gene matches. CDR3 in DNA: TGTGCCAGCAGCTTGAGGATCCTAGCGGGACTAAACACCGGGGAGCTGTTTTTT. Its protein is CASSLRILAGLNTGELFF.

The chain links TRBV3-1 to TRBJ1-1; possibly TRBD1 for D (6 bases). Germline V lookup: CDR1 LGHDT, CDR2 YNNKEL (reference sequence). V gave up 3 bases and J gave up 0 bases, with 14 bases separating them. This CDR3 region has 16 residues. The CDR3 coding sequence is TGTGCCAGCAGCCATATACAGGGAGAAATGAACACTGAAGCTTTCTTT. This encodes CASSHIQGEMNTEAFF.

As concerns this clonotype: This may come from a read error, since a much larger clone is one base off. The chain joins TRBV20-1 to TRBJ2-1; TRBD2 matches at 13 bases. Unmatched junction bases numbered 15, after V lost 1 base and J lost 12 bases. From germline, CDR1 is DFQATT and CDR2 SNEGSKA (reference sequence). The CDR3 length is 17 residues. CDR3 DNA: TGCAGTGCTAGAGGGCACCCACTAGCGGGAGGGTATTTTGGGCAGTTCTTC. This sequence encodes CSARGHPLAGGYFGQFF.

This clonotype was seen a handful of times. The rearrangement uses TRBV6-1 and TRBJ2-7, with TRBD1 matching 8 bases. This CDR3 comprises 13 residues. Germline loops: CDR1 MNHNS, CDR2 SASEGT. V shed 6 bases and J 2 bases; nucleotides not matched to a gene: 3. CDR3 protein: CASRKTGAYEQYV. CDR3 bases: TGTGCCAGCAGAAAGACAGGGGCCTACGAGCAGTACGTC.

This chain connects TRBV12-3 or TRBV12-4 to TRBJ1-3; TRBD1 matches at 7 bases. There are 14 residues in the CDR3. J gave up 3 bases and V 6 bases, and 5 bases lay outside the gene matches. CDR3 DNA: TGTGCCAGCAGGGGAACAGGGGTTGGAAACACCATATATTTT. Translated: CASRGTGVGNTIYF.

The rearrangement links TRBV2 to TRBJ2-5; D call uncertain. The CDR3 totals 15 residues. The germline V gene has CDR1 SNHLY and CDR2 FYNNEI. V lost 4 bases and J lost 1, with 13 bases in between. CDR3 in amino acids: CASSGNRYFQETQYF. Here the CDR3 DNA reads TGTGCCAGCAGTGGGAACAGATACTTCCAAGAGACCCAGTACTTC.

This clonotype was counted many times. V gene TRBV10-3 combines with J gene TRBJ2-5, with D possibly TRBD2 on 7 matching bases. Per germline, CDR1 ENHRY and CDR2 SYGVKD. Deletions cut 0 bases from V and 1 base from J, with 24 bases between. The length of the CDR3 is 20 residues. In DNA form, the CDR3 reads TGTGCCATCAGTGAGTCTGCCCTGCTGCGGGAGTGGGGGCTCCAAGAGACCCAGTACTTC. It specifies CAISESALLREWGLQETQYF.

This clonotype was observed a few times. The chain couples TRBV7-9 to TRBJ1-1, with D tentatively TRBD1 (5 bases). The CDR3 is 14 amino acids. In germline, CDR1 is SEHNR, CDR2 FQNEAQ (reference sequence). V lost 5 bases and J 1 base, leaving 11 bases between the germline ends. The CDR3 loop is CASSLHDRNTEAFF. CDR3 coding DNA: TGTGCCAGCAGCCTACATGACAGGAACACTGAAGCTTTCTTT.

The chain is built from TRBV5-1 and TRBJ2-7; 11 nucleotides agree with TRBD1. There are 13 residues in the CDR3. The trim removed 2 bases at V and 7 bases at J, leaving 2 bases unmatched. CDR1 and CDR2 (germline): SGHRS, YFSETQ. CDR3 protein: CASSLGTGGEQYV. The CDR3 nucleotides read TGCGCCAGCAGCTTAGGGACAGGGGGGGAGCAGTACGTC.

The sample holds many counts of this clonotype. The rearrangement joins TRBV5-5 to TRBJ2-1; D possibly corresponds to TRBD1 (5 bases). The V gene lost 6 bases and the J gene lost 3 bases, with 13 bases spanning the gap. This CDR3 spans 14 amino acids. Germline V lookup: CDR1 SGHKS, CDR2 YYEKEE (reference sequence). This chain's CDR3 is CASTFSGIYNEQFF. The CDR3 bases are TGTGCCAGCACCTTTTCAGGGATCTACAATGAGCAGTTCTTC.

This clonotype has only a few counts. V usage is TRBV7-9 and J usage is TRBJ2-1; 7 bases agree with TRBD1. V was pared by 5 bases and J by 6 bases, with 4 bases of the junction left unmatched. Germline V gene lookup returns CDR1 SEHNR and CDR2 FQNEAQ (reference sequence). CDR3 length equals 13 residues. CDR3 in amino acids: CASSIGTANEQFF. In DNA form, the CDR3 reads TGTGCCAGCAGCATAGGGACAGCCAATGAGCAGTTCTTC.

This clonotype was seen only a few times. The rearrangement uses TRBV6-2 or TRBV6-3 and TRBJ2-6; D is possibly TRBD2 (5 bases). CDR1 is MNHEY, CDR2 SVGEGT, per germline. The CDR3 runs 16 residues. Trimming stripped 6 bases from V and 4 bases from J, with 16 bases between. Here the CDR3 reads CASRGLAGSGANVLTF. For the CDR3, the DNA is TGTGCCAGCAGGGGCTTGGCGGGTTCAGGGGCCAACGTCCTGACTTTC.